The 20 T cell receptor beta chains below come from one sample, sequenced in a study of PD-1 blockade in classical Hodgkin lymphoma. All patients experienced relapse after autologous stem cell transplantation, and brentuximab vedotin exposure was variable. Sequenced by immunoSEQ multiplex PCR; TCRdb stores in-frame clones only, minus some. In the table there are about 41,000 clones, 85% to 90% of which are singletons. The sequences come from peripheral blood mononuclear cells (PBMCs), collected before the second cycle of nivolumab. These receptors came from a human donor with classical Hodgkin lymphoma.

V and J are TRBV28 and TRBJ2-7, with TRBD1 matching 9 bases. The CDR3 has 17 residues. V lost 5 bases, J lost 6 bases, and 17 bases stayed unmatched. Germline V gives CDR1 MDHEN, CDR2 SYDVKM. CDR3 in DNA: TGTGCCAGCAGTCCATCCCCAAGGGGACAGGGTTATTTCGAGCAGTACTTC. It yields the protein CASSPSPRGQGYFEQYF.

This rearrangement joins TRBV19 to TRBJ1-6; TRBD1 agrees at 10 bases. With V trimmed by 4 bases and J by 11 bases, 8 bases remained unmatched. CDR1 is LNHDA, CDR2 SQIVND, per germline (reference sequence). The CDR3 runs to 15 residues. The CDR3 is CASSTSGQGFPPLHF. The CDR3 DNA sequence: TGTGCCAGTAGTACATCGGGACAGGGGTTCCCACCCCTCCACTTT.

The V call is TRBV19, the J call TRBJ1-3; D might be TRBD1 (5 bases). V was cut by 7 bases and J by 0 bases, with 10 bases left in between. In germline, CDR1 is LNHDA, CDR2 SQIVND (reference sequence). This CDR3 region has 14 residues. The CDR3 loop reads CASTWGGSGNTIYF. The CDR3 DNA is TGTGCCAGTACTTGGGGGGGCTCTGGAAACACCATATATTTT. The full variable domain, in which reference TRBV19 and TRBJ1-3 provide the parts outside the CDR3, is DGGITQSPKYLFRKEGQNVTLSCEQNLNHDAMYWYRQDPGQGLRLIYYSQIVNDFQKGDIAEGYSVSREKKESFPLTVTSAQKNPTAFYLCASTWGGSGNTIYFGEGSWLTVV.

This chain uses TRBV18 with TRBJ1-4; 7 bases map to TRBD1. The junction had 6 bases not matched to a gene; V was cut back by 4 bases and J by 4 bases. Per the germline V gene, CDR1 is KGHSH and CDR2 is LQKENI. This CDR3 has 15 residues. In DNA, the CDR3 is TGTGCCAGCTCACGCCGACAGGGATTTAATGAAAAACTGTTTTTT. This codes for CASSRRQGFNEKLFF.

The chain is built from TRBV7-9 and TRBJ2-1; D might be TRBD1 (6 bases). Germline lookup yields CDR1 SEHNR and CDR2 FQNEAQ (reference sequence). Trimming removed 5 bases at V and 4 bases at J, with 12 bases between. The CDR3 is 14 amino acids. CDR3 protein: CASSAKQGYNEQFF. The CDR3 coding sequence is TGTGCCAGCAGCGCCAAACAGGGATACAATGAGCAGTTCTTC.

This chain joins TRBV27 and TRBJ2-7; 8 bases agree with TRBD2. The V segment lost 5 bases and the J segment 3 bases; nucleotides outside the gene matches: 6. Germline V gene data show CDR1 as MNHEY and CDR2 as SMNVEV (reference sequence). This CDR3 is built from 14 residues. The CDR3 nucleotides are TGTGCCAGCAGTCCCGGGACTAGGGGCTACGAGCAGTACTTC. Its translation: CASSPGTRGYEQYF.

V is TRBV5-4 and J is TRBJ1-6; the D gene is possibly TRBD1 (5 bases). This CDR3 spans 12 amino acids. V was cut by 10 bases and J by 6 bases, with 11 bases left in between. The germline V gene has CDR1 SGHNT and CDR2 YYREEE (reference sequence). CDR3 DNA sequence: TGTGCCGGGGGTGGGCGTAATTCACCCCTCCACTTT. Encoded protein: CAGGGRNSPLHF.

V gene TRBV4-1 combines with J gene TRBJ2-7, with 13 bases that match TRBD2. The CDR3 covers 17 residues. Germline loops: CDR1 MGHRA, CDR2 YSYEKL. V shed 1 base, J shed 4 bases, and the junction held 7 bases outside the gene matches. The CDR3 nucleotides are TGCGCCAGCAGCCAAGCGCAAACTAGCGGGAGGGTGTACGAGCAGTACTTC. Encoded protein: CASSQAQTSGRVYEQYF.

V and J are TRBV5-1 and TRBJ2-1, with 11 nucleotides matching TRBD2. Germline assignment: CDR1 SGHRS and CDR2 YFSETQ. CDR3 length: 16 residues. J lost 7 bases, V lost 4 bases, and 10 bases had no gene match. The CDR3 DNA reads TGCGCCAGCAGCACCACCGGGACTAGCGGACTTAATGAGCAGTTCTTC. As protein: CASSTTGTSGLNEQFF. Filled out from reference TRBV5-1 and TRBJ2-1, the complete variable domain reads KAGVTQTPRYLIKTRGQQVTLSCSPISGHRSVSWYQQTPGQGLQFLFEYFSETQRNKGNFPGRFSGRQFSNSRSEMNVSTLELGDSALYLCASSTTGTSGLNEQFFGPGTRLTVL.

CDR3 in amino acids: CATIPGTGAPGAFF. The DNA of the CDR3 is TGTGCCACCATCCCCGGGACAGGGGCCCCCGGAGCTTTCTTT. This rearrangement joins TRBV19 to TRBJ1-1; 10 bases agree with TRBD1. CDR3 size: 14 residues. CDR1 and CDR2 (germline): LNHDA, SQIVND (reference sequence). V gave up 10 bases and J gave up 10 bases; unmatched junction bases: 15. Filled out from reference TRBV19 and TRBJ1-1, the complete variable domain reads DGGITQSPKYLFRKEGQNVTLSCEQNLNHDAMYWYRQDPGQGLRLIYYSQIVNDFQKGDIAEGYSVSREKKESFPLTVTSAQKNPTAFYLCATIPGTGAPGAFFGQGTRLTVV.

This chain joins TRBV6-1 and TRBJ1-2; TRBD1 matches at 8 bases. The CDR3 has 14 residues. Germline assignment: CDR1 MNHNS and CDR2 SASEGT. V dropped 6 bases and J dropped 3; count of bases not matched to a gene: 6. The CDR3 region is CASSGGTGYYGYTF. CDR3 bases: TGTGCCAGCAGCGGCGGGACAGGCTACTATGGCTACACCTTC.

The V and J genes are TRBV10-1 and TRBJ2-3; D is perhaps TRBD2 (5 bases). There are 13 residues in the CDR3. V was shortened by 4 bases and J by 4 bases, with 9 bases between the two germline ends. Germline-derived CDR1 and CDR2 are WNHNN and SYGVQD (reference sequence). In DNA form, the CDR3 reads TGCGCCAGCAGTGCGACACTAGCAGATACGCAGTATTTT. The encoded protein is CASSATLADTQYF.

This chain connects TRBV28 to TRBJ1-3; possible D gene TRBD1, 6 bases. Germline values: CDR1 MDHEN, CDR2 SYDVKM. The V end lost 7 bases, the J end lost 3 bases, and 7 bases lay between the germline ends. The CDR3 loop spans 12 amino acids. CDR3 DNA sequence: TGTGCCAGCACAGGGGTTGGAAACACCATATATTTT. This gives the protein CASTGVGNTIYF.

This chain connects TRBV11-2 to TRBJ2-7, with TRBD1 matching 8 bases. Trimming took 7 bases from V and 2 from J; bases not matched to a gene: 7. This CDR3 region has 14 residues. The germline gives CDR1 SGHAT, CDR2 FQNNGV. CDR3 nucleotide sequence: TGTGCCAGCACCGTCGGACAGGGTCCCTACGAGCAGTACTTC. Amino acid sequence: CASTVGQGPYEQYF.

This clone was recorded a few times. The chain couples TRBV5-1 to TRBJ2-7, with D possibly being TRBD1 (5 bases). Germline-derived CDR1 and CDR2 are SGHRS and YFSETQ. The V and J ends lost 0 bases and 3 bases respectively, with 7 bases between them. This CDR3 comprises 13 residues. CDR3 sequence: CASSLGGGYEQYF. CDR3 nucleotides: TGCGCCAGCAGCTTGGGGGGCGGCTACGAGCAGTACTTC.

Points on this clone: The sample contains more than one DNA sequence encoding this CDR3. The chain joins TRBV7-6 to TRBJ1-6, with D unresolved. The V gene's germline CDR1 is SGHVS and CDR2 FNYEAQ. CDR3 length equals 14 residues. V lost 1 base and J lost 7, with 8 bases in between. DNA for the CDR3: TGTGCCAGCAGCTTAGAGGGCAGAAATTCACCCCTCCACTTT. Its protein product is CASSLEGRNSPLHF.

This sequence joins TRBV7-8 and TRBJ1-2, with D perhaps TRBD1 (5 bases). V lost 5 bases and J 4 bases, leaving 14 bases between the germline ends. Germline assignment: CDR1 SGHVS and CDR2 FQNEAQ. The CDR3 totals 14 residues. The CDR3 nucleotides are TGTGCCAGCAGCACCGGAGTAGGGGTCTATGGCTACACCTTC. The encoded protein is CASSTGVGVYGYTF.

The CDR3 sequence is CASSPTGSNYGYTF. The CDR3 nucleotides are TGTGCCAGCAGCCCGACAGGTTCTAACTATGGCTACACCTTC. V usage is TRBV11-2 and J usage is TRBJ1-2, with D perhaps matching TRBD1 (6 bases). The CDR3 spans 14 residues. The germline V and J ends were trimmed by 5 bases and 0 bases, with 10 bases remaining between them. Germline V gene sequence: CDR1 SGHAT, CDR2 FQNNGV.

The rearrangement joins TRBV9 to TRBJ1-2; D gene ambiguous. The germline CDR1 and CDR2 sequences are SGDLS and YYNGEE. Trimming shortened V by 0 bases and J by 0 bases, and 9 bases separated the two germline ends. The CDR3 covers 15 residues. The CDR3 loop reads CASSVDPLANYGYTF. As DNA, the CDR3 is TGTGCCAGCAGCGTAGATCCGTTAGCTAACTATGGCTACACCTTC.

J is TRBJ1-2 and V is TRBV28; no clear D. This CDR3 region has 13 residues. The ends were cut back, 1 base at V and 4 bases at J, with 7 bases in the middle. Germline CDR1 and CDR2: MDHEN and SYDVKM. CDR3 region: CASSLYPSYGYTF. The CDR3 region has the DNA TGTGCCAGCAGTTTATACCCGAGCTATGGCTACACCTTC.